What follows are 5 T cell receptor beta chains derived from one specimen sequenced in a study of T cells in Graves' hyperthyroidism and ophthalmopathy. RNA transcripts gave rise to amplified TCR beta CDR3 regions. TCR CDR3 underwent first-round RT-PCR with the HTBI primer set. TCRdb reprocessed the multiplex PCR reads with MiXCR, giving one entry per CDR3 protein. The table lists about 300,000 distinct CDR3 sequences, less than 20% of them singletons, with approximately 35% in the top ten. What was sequenced was blood. Receptor source: a man over 45 with Graves' ophthalmopathy.

V and J are TRBV24-1 and TRBJ2-1; possible D gene TRBD1, 5 bases. The CDR3 covers 16 residues. Trimming shortened V by 5 bases and J by 5 bases, and 18 bases separated the two germline ends. Germline V gene lookup returns CDR1 KGHDR and CDR2 SFDVKD. The CDR3: CATSGSGARPNNEQFF. The CDR3 DNA follows: TGTGCCACCAGTGGCAGTGGGGCACGTCCGAACAATGAGCAGTTCTTC.

This clonotype was seen repeatedly, ten times or more. The chain has TRBV3-1 and TRBJ2-1, with D possibly called TRBD1 or TRBD2 (5 bases each). The CDR3 is 12 residues long. Looked up from germline, CDR1 is LGHDT and CDR2 is YNNKEL (reference sequence). Deletions cut 6 bases from V and 10 bases from J, with 13 bases between. The CDR3 DNA reads TGTGCCAGCAGACAAAACCGGGACGAGCAGTTCTTC. As protein: CASRQNRDEQFF.

This clonotype occurred many times. This chain links TRBV28 with TRBJ2-7; tentatively, D is TRBD2 (6 bases). V was pared by 7 bases and J by 1 base, with 11 bases between. Germline V gives CDR1 MDHEN, CDR2 SYDVKM. The CDR3 is 13 residues long. The CDR3 protein is CASKLSGSYEQYF. The CDR3 nucleotides read TGTGCCAGCAAACTTAGCGGATCCTACGAGCAGTACTTC.

The J gene is TRBJ1-1, the V gene TRBV29-1; D gene unclear. V dropped 5 bases and J dropped 0 bases, with 13 bases sitting between them. Germline V lookup: CDR1 SQVTM, CDR2 ANQGSEA. This CDR3 is 14 amino acids long. CDR3 DNA: TGCAGCGTTATGAGACAAACCATGAACACTGAAGCTTTCTTT. This gives the protein CSVMRQTMNTEAFF.

The genes are TRBV6-2 or TRBV6-3 and TRBJ2-4, with 10 bases fitting TRBD2. This CDR3 is built from 17 residues. V gave up 0 bases and J gave up 9 bases; unmatched junction bases: 11. Germline loops: CDR1 MNHEY, CDR2 SVGEGT. The CDR3: CASSYSASSGRGGIQYF. CDR3 nucleotide sequence: TGTGCCAGCAGTTACTCAGCGTCTAGCGGGAGAGGGGGCATTCAGTACTTC.